The clone carrying this T cell receptor beta chain appeared once. Its antigen is undetermined. The repertoire was sequenced with immunoSEQ multiplex PCR; TCRdb's copy has only in-frame clones and lacks some. The sample has 70,000 to 75,000 clones, approximately 70% seen once. This record comes from a study of vaccination effects on CD4 cells after COVID-19. The length of the CDR3 is 15 residues. Germline values: CDR1 GTSNPN, CDR2 SVGIG (reference sequence). The V and J ends lost 5 bases and 12 bases respectively, with 26 bases between them. Sequencing followed a ViraFEST assay step that expanded antigen-specific CD4+ T cells with viral peptide pools. The culture ran for approximately 11 days before CD4+ T cells were isolated. Each vaccine recipient was nucleocapsid antibody negative and had no prior SARS-CoV-2 infection. In the cultures, half the medium was exchanged for IL-2 medium on days 3 and 7.

The chain recombines TRBV30 with TRBJ1-5, with a tentative D call TRBD1 (6 bases). The sequencing here drew on CD4+ T cells from PBMCs cultured with HCoV-OC43 spike peptides, taken before COVID-19 vaccination. Subset here: HCoV-OC43 spike overlapping peptide pool stimulation. This TCR came from a human donor who received a COVID-19 vaccine. CDR3 nucleotides: TGTGCCTGGGCCTCGGACGGGACACCCTCAGGGCTCCAGCATTTT. Encoded protein: CAWASDGTPSGLQHF.